This T cell receptor (beta chain) was identified in a study of cytomegalovirus exposure and HLA in healthy donors. General study results and limits: Fewer N-insertions than the roughly 670-donor mean were reportedly shown by an Asian-associated ancestry cluster in a later analysis. Equally common other TCR beta chains were less clonally expanded than HLA-associated ones, a later analysis found. Sequencing likely caused a cluster of highly shared sequence variants.

The CDR3 contains 12 residues. Germline values: CDR1 LGHNT, CDR2 FRNRAP. V was pared by 6 bases and J by 8 bases, with 13 bases between. Concerning this clone itself: Its antigen is still unknown.

The primer mix had 60 Vbeta and 13 Jbeta primers. The repertoire was sequenced with immunoSEQ multiplex PCR; TCRdb's copy has only in-frame clones and lacks some. The sample has approximately 110,000 clones; around 79% are singletons. This clonotype was obtained from a woman between 40 and 55 years old in good health and CMV-seronegative. V gene TRBV12-5 combines with J gene TRBJ1-1; tentative D call: TRBD1 (6 bases). Material for sequencing was PBMCs. The CDR3 protein is CASGGTGTEAFF. CDR3 DNA: TGTGCTAGTGGAGGTACAGGGACAGAAGCTTTCTTT.